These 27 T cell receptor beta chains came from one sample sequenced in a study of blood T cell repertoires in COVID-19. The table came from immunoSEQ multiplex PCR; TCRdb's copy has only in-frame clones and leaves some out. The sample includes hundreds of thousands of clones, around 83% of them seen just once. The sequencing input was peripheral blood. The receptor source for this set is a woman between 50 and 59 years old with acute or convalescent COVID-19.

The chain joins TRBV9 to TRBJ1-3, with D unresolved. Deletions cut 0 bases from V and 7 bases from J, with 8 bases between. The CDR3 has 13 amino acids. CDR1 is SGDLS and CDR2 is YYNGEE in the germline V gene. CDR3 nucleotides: TGTGCCAGCAGCGTAGAGGGCGGGAACACCATATATTTT. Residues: CASSVEGGNTIYF.

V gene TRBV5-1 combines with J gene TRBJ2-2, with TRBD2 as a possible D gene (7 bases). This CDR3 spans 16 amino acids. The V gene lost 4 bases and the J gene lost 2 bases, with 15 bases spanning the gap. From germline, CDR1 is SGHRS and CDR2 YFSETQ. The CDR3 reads CASSRVGGANTGELFF. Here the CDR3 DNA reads TGCGCCAGCAGCCGTGTTGGGGGGGCCAACACCGGGGAGCTGTTTTTT.

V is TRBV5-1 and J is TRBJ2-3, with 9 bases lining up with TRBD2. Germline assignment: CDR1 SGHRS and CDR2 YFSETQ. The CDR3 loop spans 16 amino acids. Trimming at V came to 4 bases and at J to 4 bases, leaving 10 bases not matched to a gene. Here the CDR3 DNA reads TGCGCCAGCAGCGGTGTCTGGGCGGGAGGGTCAGATACGCAGTATTTT. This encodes CASSGVWAGGSDTQYF.

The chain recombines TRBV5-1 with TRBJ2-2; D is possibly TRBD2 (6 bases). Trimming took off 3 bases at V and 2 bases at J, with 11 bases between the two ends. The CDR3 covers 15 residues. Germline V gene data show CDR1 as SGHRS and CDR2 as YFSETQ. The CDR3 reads CASSSGDPNTGELFF. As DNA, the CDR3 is TGCGCCAGCAGCTCGGGGGACCCTAACACCGGGGAGCTGTTTTTT.

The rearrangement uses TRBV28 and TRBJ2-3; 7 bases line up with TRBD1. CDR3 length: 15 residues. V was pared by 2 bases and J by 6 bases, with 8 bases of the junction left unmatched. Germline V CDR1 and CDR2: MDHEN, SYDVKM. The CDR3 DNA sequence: TGTGCCAGCAGTTTAAACGACAGGGTACATGATACGCAGTATTTT. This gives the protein CASSLNDRVHDTQYF.

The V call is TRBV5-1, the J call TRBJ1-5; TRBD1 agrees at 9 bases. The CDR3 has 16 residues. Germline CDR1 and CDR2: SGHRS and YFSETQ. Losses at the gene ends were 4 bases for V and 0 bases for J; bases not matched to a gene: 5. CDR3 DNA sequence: TGCGCCAGCAGCGCCGGGACAGGGAATAGCAATCAGCCCCAGCATTTT. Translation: CASSAGTGNSNQPQHF.

The CDR3, as DNA: TGTGCCAGCAGCCAAGAACAGGGAAAGTCAGGCAATCAGCCCCAGCATTTT. Translated, it gives CASSQEQGKSGNQPQHF. The chain combines TRBV3-1 (or the pseudogene TRBV3-2) with TRBJ1-5; maybe TRBD1 (6 bases). The germline V and J ends were trimmed by 0 bases and 2 bases, with 14 bases remaining between them. The CDR3 is made up of 17 amino acids. CDR1 is LGHDT, CDR2 YNNKEL, per germline (reference sequence).

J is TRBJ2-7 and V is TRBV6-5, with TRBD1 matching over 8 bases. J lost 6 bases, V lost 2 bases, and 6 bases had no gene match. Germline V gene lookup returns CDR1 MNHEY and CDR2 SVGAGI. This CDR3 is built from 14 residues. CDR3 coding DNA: TGTGCCAGCAGTTACATGGGGACAGGCGGCGAGCAGTACTTC. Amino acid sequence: CASSYMGTGGEQYF.

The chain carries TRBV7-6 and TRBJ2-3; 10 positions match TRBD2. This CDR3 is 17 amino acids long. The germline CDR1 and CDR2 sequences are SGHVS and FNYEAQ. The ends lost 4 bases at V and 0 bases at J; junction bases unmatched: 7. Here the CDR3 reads CASSSYGLAVSTDTQYF. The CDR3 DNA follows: TGTGCCAGCAGCTCTTACGGACTAGCGGTTAGCACAGATACGCAGTATTTT. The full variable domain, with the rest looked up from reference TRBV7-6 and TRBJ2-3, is GAGVSQSPRYKVTKRGQDVALRCDPISGHVSLYWYRQALGQGPEFLTYFNYEAQQDKSGLPNDRFSAERPEGSISTLTIQRTEQRDSAMYRCASSSYGLAVSTDTQYFGPGTRLTVL.

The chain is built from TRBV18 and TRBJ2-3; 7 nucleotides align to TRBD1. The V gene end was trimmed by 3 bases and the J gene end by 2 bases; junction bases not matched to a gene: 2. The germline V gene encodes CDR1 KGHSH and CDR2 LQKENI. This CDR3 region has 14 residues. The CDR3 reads CASSPGQFTDTQYF. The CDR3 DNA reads TGTGCCAGCTCACCGGGACAGTTCACAGATACGCAGTATTTT.

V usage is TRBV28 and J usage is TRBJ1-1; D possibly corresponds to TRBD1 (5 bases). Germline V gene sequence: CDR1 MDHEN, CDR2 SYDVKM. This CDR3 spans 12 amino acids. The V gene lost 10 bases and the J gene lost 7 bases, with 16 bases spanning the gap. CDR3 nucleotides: TGTGCCACCAACTGGGGGGGAAATGAAGCTTTCTTT. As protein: CATNWGGNEAFF.

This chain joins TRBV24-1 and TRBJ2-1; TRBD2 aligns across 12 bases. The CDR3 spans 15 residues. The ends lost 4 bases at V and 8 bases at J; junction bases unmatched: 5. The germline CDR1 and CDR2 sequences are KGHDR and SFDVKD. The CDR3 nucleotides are TGTGCCACCAGTGACGGACTAGCGGGGACATATGAGCAGTTCTTC. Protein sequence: CATSDGLAGTYEQFF.

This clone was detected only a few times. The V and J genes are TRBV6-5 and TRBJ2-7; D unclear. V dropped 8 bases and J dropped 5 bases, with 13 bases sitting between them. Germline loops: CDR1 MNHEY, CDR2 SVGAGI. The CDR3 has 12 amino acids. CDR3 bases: TGTGCCAGCGCCCGTGGCCGGGACGAGCAGTACTTC. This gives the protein CASARGRDEQYF.

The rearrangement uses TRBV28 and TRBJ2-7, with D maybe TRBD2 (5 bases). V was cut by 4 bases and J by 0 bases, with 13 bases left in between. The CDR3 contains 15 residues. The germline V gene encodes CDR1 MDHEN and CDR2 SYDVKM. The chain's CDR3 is CASSSPGRASYEQYF. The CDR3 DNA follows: TGTGCCAGCAGTTCCCCGGGGAGAGCCTCCTACGAGCAGTACTTC.

The CDR3 sequence: CASESSNQPQHF. DNA for the CDR3: TGTGCCAGCGAGTCTAGCAATCAGCCCCAGCATTTT. V is TRBV28 and J is TRBJ1-5; D call uncertain. The CDR3 totals 12 residues. The germline V gene has CDR1 MDHEN and CDR2 SYDVKM. V dropped 8 bases and J dropped 0 bases, with 5 bases sitting between them. The full variable domain, with the rest looked up from reference TRBV28 and TRBJ1-5, is DVKVTQSSRYLVKRTGEKVFLECVQDMDHENMFWYRQDPGLGLRLIYFSYDVKMKEKGDIPEGYSVSREKKERFSLILESASTNQTSMYLCASESSNQPQHFGDGTRLSIL.

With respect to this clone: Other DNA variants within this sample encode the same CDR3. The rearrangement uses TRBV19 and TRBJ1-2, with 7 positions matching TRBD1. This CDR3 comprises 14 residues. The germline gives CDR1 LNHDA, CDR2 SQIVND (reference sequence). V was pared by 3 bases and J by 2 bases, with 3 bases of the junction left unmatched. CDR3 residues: CASSIQGGNYGYTF. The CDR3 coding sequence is TGTGCCAGTAGTATTCAGGGGGGAAACTATGGCTACACCTTC.

CDR3 coding DNA: TGTGCCAGCTCACCGGGACAGGGGGTCGGCACCGGGGAGCTGTTTTTT. This translates into CASSPGQGVGTGELFF. The chain links TRBV18 to TRBJ2-2; the match to TRBD1 covers 11 bases. V trimming: 3 bases; J trimming: 4 bases; junction bases outside the gene matches: 4. The germline gives CDR1 KGHSH, CDR2 LQKENI. CDR3 length: 16 residues.

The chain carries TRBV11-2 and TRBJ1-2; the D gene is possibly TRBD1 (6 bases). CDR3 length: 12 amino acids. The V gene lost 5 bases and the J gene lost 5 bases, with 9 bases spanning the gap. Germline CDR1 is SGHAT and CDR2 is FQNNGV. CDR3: CASSPQGYGYTF. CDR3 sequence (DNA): TGTGCCAGCAGCCCCCAGGGGTATGGCTACACCTTC.

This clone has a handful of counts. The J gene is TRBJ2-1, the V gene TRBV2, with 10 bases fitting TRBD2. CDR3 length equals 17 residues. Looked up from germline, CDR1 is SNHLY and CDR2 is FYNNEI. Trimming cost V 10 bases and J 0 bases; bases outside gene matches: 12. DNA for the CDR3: TGTGCCATCCCGGGGCTAGCGGGAGCAAGCTCCTACAATGAGCAGTTCTTC. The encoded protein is CAIPGLAGASSYNEQFF.

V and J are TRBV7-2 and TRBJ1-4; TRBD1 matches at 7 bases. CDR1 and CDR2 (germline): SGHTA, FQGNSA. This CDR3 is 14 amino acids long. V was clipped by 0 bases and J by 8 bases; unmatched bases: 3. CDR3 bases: TGTGCCAGCAGCTTAGCACAGGGGCGGGAAAAACTGTTTTTT. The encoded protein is CASSLAQGREKLFF.

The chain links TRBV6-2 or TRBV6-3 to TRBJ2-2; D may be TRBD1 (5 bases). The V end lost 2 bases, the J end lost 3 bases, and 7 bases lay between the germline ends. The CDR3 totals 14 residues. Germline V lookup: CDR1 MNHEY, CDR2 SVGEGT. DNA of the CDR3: TGTGCCAGCAGTTACCCGACAGACACCGGGGAGCTGTTTTTT. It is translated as CASSYPTDTGELFF.

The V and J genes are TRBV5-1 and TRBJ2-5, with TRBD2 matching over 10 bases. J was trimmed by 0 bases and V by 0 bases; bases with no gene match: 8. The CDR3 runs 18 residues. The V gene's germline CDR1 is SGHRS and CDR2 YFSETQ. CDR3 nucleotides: TGCGCCAGCAGCTTGGGGAGCCTAGCGGGGGAATACCAAGAGACCCAGTACTTC. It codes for CASSLGSLAGEYQETQYF. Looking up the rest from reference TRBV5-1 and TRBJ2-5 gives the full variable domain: KAGVTQTPRYLIKTRGQQVTLSCSPISGHRSVSWYQQTPGQGLQFLFEYFSETQRNKGNFPGRFSGRQFSNSRSEMNVSTLELGDSALYLCASSLGSLAGEYQETQYFGPGTRLLVL.

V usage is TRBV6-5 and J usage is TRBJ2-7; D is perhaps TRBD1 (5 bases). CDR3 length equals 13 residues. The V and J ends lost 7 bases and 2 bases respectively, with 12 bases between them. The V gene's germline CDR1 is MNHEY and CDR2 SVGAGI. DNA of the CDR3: TGTGCCAGCATTGGCCAAGGGGCCTACGAGCAGTACTTC. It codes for CASIGQGAYEQYF.

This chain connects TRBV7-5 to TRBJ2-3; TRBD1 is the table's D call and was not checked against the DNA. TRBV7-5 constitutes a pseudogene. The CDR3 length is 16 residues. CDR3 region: CARSPGTGGNTDTQYF. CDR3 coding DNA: TGTGCCAGAAGCCCCGGGACAGGGGGTAACACAGATACGCAGTATTTT.

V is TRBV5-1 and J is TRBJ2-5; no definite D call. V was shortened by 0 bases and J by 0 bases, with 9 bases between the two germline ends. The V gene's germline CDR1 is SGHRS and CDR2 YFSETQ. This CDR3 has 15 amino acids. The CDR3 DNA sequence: TGCGCCAGCAGCTTGGTTTCACCAGACCAAGAGACCCAGTACTTC. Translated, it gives CASSLVSPDQETQYF.

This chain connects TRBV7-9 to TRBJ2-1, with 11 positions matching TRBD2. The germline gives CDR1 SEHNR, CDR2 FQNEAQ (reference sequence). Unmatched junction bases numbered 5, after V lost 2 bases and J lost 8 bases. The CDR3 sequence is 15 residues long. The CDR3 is CASSLISGRAYEQFF. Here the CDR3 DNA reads TGTGCCAGCAGCTTAATTAGCGGGAGGGCCTATGAGCAGTTCTTC.

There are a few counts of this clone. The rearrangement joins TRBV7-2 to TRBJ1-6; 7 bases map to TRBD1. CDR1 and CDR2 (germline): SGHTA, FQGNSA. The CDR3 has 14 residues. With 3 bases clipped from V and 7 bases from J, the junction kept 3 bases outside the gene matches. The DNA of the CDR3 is TGTGCCAGCAGCTTCCGGGACAGCAATTCACCCCTCCACTTT. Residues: CASSFRDSNSPLHF.